The present entry profiles one TCR beta chain with its context. CDR1 SGHVS and CDR2 FQNEAQ come from the germline V gene. With V trimmed by 4 bases and J by 13 bases, 16 bases remained unmatched. This CDR3 comprises 16 residues. The data originate from a study of cytomegalovirus exposure and HLA in healthy donors. In the PCR, 60 Vbeta and 13 Jbeta primers were used. The table came from immunoSEQ multiplex PCR; TCRdb's copy has only in-frame clones and leaves some out. The sample shows roughly 200,000 clones, over 65% of them seen only once. The sequence was obtained from a man aged 60-69 years in good health and CMV-seronegative. The chain recombines TRBV7-8 with TRBJ1-6; 7 bases match TRBD1. The sequenced material came from PBMCs. CDR3 residues: CASSSGTGQALVPLHF. CDR3 bases: TGTGCCAGCAGCTCCGGGACTGGACAGGCTTTAGTGCCCCTCCACTTT.